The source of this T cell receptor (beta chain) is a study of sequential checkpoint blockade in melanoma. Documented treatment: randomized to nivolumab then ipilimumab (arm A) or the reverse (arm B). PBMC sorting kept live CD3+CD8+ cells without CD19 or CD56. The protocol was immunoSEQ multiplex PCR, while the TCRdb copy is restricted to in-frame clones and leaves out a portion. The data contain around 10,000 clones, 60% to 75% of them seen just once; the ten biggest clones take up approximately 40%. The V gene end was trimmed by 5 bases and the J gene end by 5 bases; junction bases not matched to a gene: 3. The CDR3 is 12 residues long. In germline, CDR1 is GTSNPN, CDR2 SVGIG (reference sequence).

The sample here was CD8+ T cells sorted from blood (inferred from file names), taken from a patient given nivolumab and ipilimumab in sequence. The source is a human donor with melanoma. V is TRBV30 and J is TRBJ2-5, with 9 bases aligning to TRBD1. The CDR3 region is CAWGTGMETQYF. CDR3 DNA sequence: TGTGCCTGGGGGACAGGGATGGAGACCCAGTACTTC.